Only one count was recorded for the clone carrying this T cell receptor (beta chain). These data originate in a study of blood T cell repertoires in COVID-19. Looking at the study overall: The samples span acute and convalescent COVID-19 from the United States, Italy and Spain. PBMCs, B-cell-depleted T cells, or T cells were the source of the cDNA or gDNA that made up the material.

Original methodology: Estimation of nucleated cell counts was performed using reference gene primer amplification. Generated by immunoSEQ multiplex PCR, the TCRdb table keeps only in-frame clones and is missing some. V, J and clone size reflect that table, while D and trimming were determined from the DNA. There are about 27,000 clones in the sample; over 80% occur only once, and about 2.8% lies in the top ten. This receptor was taken from a human donor in a cohort sampled during active COVID-19. The sample comprised peripheral blood.

CDR3 DNA: TGCAGCGTTGAGGGGAGGACGGGCCCTCTTCGAAATGAGCAGTTCTTC. It yields the protein CSVEGRTGPLRNEQFF. The V and J genes are TRBV29-1 and TRBJ2-1, with D maybe TRBD2 (6 bases). Germline V gene data show CDR1 as SQVTM and CDR2 as ANQGSEA. Trimming removed 3 bases from V and 7 bases from J, with 22 bases in between. The CDR3 is 16 amino acids.